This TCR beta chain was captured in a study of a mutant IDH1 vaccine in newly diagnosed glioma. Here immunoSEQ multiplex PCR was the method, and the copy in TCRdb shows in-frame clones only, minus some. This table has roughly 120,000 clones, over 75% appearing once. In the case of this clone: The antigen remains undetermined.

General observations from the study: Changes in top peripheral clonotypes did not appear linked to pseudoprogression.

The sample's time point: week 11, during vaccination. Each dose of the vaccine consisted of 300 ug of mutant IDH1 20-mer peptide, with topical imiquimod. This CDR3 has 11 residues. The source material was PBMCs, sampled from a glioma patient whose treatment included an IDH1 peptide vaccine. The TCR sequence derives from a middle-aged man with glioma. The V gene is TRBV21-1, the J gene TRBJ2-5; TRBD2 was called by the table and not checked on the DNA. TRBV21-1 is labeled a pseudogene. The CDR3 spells CASNCGETQYF. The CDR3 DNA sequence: TGTGCCAGCAACTGCGGGGAGACCCAGTACTTC.